This T cell receptor (beta chain) was recovered during a study of blood T cells in healthy people across ages. Trimming at V came to 3 bases and at J to 7 bases, leaving 5 bases not matched to a gene. The CDR3 is 14 amino acids. Germline CDR1 reads MDHEN; CDR2 reads SYDVKM. A second PCR, run for about 7 to 11 cycles, used a sample-barcoded 5' primer plus a J-beta primer mix. TCRdb called the 5' RACE reads again in MiXCR, with one record for every CDR3 protein. The sample records over 750,000 distinct CDR3 sequences, roughly 25% being singletons. This sample was shared with a second study, whose subject was T cells of mothers and their children.

Material: blood. V and J are TRBV28 and TRBJ1-4; 7 positions match TRBD1. This clonotype originated in a boy aged 5 to 17 in good health. The DNA of the CDR3 is TGTGCCAGCAGTTTGGTGACAGGGAGTGAAAAACTGTTTTTT. This translates into CASSLVTGSEKLFF.